The 10 T cell receptor beta chains given below trace back to one sample, sequenced in a study of PD-1 blockade in classical Hodgkin lymphoma. Time point described: cycle 4 day 1 (C4D1), after less than 7 weeks of nivolumab. Each and every patient relapsed after autologous stem cell transplantation, and patients got differing brentuximab vedotin exposure. Purified CD4+ T cells were obtained from thawed PBMCs through magnetic negative selection. Measured with immunoSEQ multiplex PCR; TCRdb has only the in-frame clones, and not every one. The sample shows around 30,000 clones, roughly 80% of them seen only once. Sequences were derived from CD4+ T cells from blood, sampled before the fourth cycle of nivolumab. These receptors all come from a human donor with classical Hodgkin lymphoma.

The rearrangement joins TRBV5-1 to TRBJ2-2; D remains ambiguous. Trimming shortened V by 2 bases and J by 5 bases, and 10 bases separated the two germline ends. Per the germline V gene, CDR1 is SGHRS and CDR2 is YFSETQ. The CDR3 length is 14 residues. The CDR3 protein is CASSFEGRTGELFF. In DNA form, the CDR3 reads TGCGCCAGCAGCTTTGAAGGAAGGACCGGGGAGCTGTTTTTT. Full variable domain (remainder filled in from reference TRBV5-1 and TRBJ2-2): KAGVTQTPRYLIKTRGQQVTLSCSPISGHRSVSWYQQTPGQGLQFLFEYFSETQRNKGNFPGRFSGRQFSNSRSEMNVSTLELGDSALYLCASSFEGRTGELFFGEGSRLTVL.

This clone has just one count. The chain joins TRBV19 to TRBJ1-1; TRBD1 matches at 7 bases. Losses at the gene ends were 7 bases for V and 7 bases for J; bases not matched to a gene: 18. CDR1 LNHDA and CDR2 SQIVND come from the germline V gene (reference sequence). The CDR3 loop spans 16 amino acids. The CDR3 region has the DNA TGTGCCAGTAAGAAAATCGGGACAGTAATTTCCCATGAAGCTTTCTTT. The encoded protein is CASKKIGTVISHEAFF.

The CDR3 spells CAISESPPKAFF. CDR3 sequence (DNA): TGTGCCATCAGTGAGTCGCCACCAAAAGCTTTCTTT. The chain carries TRBV10-3 and TRBJ1-1; D is ambiguous. The V gene lost 0 bases and the J gene lost 9 bases, with 8 bases spanning the gap. The CDR3 sequence is 12 residues long. Germline V lookup: CDR1 ENHRY, CDR2 SYGVKD.

V gene TRBV5-1 combines with J gene TRBJ1-1; maybe TRBD1 (6 bases). This CDR3 has 14 residues. The germline V gene has CDR1 SGHRS and CDR2 YFSETQ. The ends were cut back, 0 bases at V and 5 bases at J, with 11 bases in the middle. The CDR3 DNA is TGCGCCAGCAGCTTGGGGGGGCGGATTACTGAAGCTTTCTTT. Translated: CASSLGGRITEAFF.

This clone was seen more than once but under ten times. The chain uses TRBV5-1 and TRBJ2-7; either TRBD1 or TRBD2 may fit D (5 bases each). The CDR3 consists of 14 residues. V lost 0 bases, J lost 2 bases, and 9 bases lay in between. CDR1 and CDR2 from the germline V gene are SGHRS and YFSETQ. CDR3 amino acids: CASSLGDRTYEQYF. The CDR3 nucleotides read TGCGCCAGCAGCTTGGGGGACCGAACCTACGAGCAGTACTTC.

The CDR3 region has the DNA TGTGCCAGCAGTCAGGGGGCGCCTGGAAACACCATATATTTT. Translation gives CASSQGAPGNTIYF. The V call is TRBV6-5, the J call TRBJ1-3, with 8 bases lining up with TRBD1. V trimming: 5 bases; J trimming: 2 bases; junction bases outside the gene matches: 2. Per the germline V gene, CDR1 is MNHEY and CDR2 is SVGAGI. CDR3 length: 14 residues.

V gene TRBV2 combines with J gene TRBJ2-7; TRBD2 is a possible D gene (5 bases). The germline V and J ends were trimmed by 11 bases and 0 bases, with 11 bases remaining between them. In germline, CDR1 is SNHLY, CDR2 FYNNEI. This CDR3 region has 12 residues. This chain's CDR3 is CAAGRSSYEQYF. CDR3 DNA: TGTGCCGCGGGCAGGAGCTCCTACGAGCAGTACTTC.

The chain combines TRBV2 with TRBJ1-2; tentatively, D is TRBD1 (5 bases). V was shortened by 6 bases and J by 2 bases, with 10 bases between the two germline ends. Germline loops: CDR1 SNHLY, CDR2 FYNNEI. This CDR3 has 13 residues. CDR3 sequence reads: CASSRDGNYGYTF. The CDR3 bases are TGTGCCAGCAGCCGGGACGGGAACTATGGCTACACCTTC.

This sequence joins TRBV5-1 and TRBJ2-5; D may be TRBD2 (5 bases). The CDR3 sequence is 13 residues long. In germline, CDR1 is SGHRS, CDR2 YFSETQ. Trimming removed 4 bases from V and 2 bases from J, with 9 bases in between. In DNA, the CDR3 is TGCGCCAGCAGCCCGACGGGGCAAGAGACCCAGTACTTC. Protein: CASSPTGQETQYF.

This chain uses TRBV5-1 with TRBJ2-1; the D gene could be TRBD1 or TRBD2 (5 bases each). The CDR3 is 15 residues long. The V gene lost 5 bases and the J gene lost 7 bases, with 19 bases spanning the gap. CDR1 SGHRS and CDR2 YFSETQ come from the germline V gene. The CDR3 coding sequence is TGCGCCAGCAGGTCGGACCGGGGCCAATTTAATGAGCAGTTCTTC. It translates to CASRSDRGQFNEQFF.